This T cell receptor beta chain was recovered during a study of shared clonotypes between healthy human individuals. General study findings and limits: Naive CD4 clonotypes overlapped across a few donors at 4.5% to 5.5%. A generally larger estimated richness was seen in naive subsets than in memory subsets.

The V gene's germline CDR1 is MDHEN and CDR2 SYDVKM. The CDR3 extends over 14 amino acids. V shed 6 bases and J shed 3 bases, with 14 bases lying between them. Data came from immunoSEQ multiplex PCR; TCRdb stores just in-frame clones and leaves some out. The table includes around 1.9 million clones, 80% to 95% detected once. The naive CD8 subset, CD45RO-negative cells positively selected for CCR7, excluded terminally differentiated effector memory CD45RA+ cells. Turning to this clone: The antigen is not known.

The clonotype originates from a man aged 18 to 35 in good health. Some clones in this sample may be carry-over from other donors' samples. Sequences were obtained from naive CD8+ T cells from PBMCs. The V and J genes are TRBV28 and TRBJ1-1; D is undetermined. DNA of the CDR3: TGTGCCAGCAGCCGTTCCATCGAAGACACTGAAGCTTTCTTT. This sequence encodes CASSRSIEDTEAFF.